The 2 T cell receptor beta chains below were found in one sample sequenced in a study of T cells expressing NK-cell markers. TCRdb re-called the 5' RACE reads; every CDR3 protein appears as one record, without DNA. In total, the table holds fewer than 200,000 distinct CDR3 sequences. The source material was blood T cells: a sorted CD56 or NKG2C T cell subset, CD4+ or CD8+ T cells, or bulk PBMC T cells (not recorded which). The receptors stem from a woman between 18 and 70 years old in good health.

This chain connects TRBV5-1 to TRBJ1-1; lacking DNA, the TRBD1 call made by TCRdb goes unchecked. This CDR3 contains 14 residues. The V gene's germline CDR1 is SGHRS and CDR2 YFSETQ. The CDR3 reads CASSRLPGTTEAFF.

The chain uses TRBV12-3 or TRBV12-4 and TRBJ2-2; the D gene TCRdb calls, TRBD2, cannot be checked with no DNA. This CDR3 contains 13 residues. CDR3 region: CASEGAYTGELFF.